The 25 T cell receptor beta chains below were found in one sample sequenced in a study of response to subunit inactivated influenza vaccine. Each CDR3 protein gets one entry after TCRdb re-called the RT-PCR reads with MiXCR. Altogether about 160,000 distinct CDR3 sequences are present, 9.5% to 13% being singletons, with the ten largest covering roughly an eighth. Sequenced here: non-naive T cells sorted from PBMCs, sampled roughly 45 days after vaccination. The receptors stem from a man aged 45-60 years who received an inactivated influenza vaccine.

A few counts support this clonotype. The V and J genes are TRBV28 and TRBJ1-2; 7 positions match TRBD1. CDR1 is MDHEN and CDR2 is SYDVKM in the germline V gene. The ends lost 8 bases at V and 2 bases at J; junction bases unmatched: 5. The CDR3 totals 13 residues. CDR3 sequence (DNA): TGTGCCAGCTGGGACAGCAGGAACTATGGCTACACCTTC. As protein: CASWDSRNYGYTF.

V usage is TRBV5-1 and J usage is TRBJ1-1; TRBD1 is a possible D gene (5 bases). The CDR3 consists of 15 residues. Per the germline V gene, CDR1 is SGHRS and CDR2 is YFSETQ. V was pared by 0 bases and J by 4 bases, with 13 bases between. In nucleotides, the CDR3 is TGCGCCAGCAGCTTGGACGGGGGGGGGTCCACTGAAGCTTTCTTT. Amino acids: CASSLDGGGSTEAFF.

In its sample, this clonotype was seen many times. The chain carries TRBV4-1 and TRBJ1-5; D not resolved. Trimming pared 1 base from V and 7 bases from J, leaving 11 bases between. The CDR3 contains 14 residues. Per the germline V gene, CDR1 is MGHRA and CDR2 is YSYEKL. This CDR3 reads CASSQAFSTQPQHF. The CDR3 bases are TGCGCCAGCAGCCAAGCCTTTAGTACCCAGCCCCAGCATTTT.

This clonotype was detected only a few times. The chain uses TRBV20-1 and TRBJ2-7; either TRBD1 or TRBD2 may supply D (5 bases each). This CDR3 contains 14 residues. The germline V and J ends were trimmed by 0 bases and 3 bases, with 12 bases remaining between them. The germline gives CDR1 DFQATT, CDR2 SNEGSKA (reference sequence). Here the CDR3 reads CSARDFGTVYEQYF. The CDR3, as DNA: TGCAGTGCTAGAGATTTTGGGACCGTCTACGAGCAGTACTTC.

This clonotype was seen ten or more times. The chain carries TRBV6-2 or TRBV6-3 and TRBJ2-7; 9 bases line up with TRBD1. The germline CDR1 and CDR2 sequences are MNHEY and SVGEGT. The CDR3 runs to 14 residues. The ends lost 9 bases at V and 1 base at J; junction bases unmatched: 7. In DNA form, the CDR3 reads TGTGCCAGACATCCCGGGACAGGGTCCTACGAGCAGTACTTC. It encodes CARHPGTGSYEQYF.

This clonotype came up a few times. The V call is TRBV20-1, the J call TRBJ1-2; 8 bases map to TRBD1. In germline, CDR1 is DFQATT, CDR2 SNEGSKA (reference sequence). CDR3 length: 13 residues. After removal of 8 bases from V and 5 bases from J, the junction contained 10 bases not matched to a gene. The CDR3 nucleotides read TGCAGTACCCATACAGGGGGTTCGTATGGCTACACCTTC. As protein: CSTHTGGSYGYTF.

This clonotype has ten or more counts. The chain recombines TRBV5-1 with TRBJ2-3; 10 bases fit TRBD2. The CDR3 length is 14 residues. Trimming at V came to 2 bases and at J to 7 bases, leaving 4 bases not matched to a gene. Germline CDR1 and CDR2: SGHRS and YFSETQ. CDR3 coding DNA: TGCGCCAGCAGCTTAAGCGGGGGGGCGAATACGCAGTATTTT. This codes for CASSLSGGANTQYF.

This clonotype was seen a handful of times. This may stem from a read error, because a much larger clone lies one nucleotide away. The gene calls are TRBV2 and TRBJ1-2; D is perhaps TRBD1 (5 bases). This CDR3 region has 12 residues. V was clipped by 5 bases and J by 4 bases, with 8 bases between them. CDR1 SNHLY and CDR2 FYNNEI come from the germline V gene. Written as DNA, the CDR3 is TGTGCCAGCAGTAGCGACAGCTATGGCTACACCTTC. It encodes CASSSDSYGYTF.

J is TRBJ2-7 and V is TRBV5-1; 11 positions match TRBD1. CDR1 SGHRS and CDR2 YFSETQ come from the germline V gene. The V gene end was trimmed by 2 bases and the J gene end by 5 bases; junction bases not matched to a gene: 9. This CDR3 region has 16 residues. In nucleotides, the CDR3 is TGCGCCAGCAGCTTACAATCGGGACAGGGGGGCCACGAGCAGTACTTC. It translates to CASSLQSGQGGHEQYF.

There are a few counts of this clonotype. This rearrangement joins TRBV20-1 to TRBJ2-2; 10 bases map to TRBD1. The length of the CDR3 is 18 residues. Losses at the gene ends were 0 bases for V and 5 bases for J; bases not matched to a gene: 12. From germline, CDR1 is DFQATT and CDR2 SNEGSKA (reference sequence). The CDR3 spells CSARDKFGGQGSTGELFF. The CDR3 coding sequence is TGCAGTGCTAGAGATAAGTTCGGGGGACAGGGGTCGACCGGGGAGCTGTTTTTT.

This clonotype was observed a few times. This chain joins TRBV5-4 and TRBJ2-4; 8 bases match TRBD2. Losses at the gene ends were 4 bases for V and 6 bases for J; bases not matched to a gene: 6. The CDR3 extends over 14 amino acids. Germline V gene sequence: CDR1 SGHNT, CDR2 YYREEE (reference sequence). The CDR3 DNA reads TGTGCCAGCAGCACCTCCGGGACTAGAAACATTCAGTACTTC. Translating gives CASSTSGTRNIQYF. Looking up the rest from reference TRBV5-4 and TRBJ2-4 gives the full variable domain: ETGVTQSPTHLIKTRGQQVTLRCSSQSGHNTVSWYQQALGQGPQFIFQYYREEENGRGNFPPRFSGLQFPNYSSELNVNALELDDSALYLCASSTSGTRNIQYFGAGTRLSVL.

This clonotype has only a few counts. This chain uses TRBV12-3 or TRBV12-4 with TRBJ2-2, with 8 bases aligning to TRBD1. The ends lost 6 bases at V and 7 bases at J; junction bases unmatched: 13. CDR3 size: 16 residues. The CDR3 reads CASRLAGGINSGELFF. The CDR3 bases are TGTGCCAGCAGGCTCGCAGGGGGCATTAATAGCGGGGAGCTGTTTTTT.

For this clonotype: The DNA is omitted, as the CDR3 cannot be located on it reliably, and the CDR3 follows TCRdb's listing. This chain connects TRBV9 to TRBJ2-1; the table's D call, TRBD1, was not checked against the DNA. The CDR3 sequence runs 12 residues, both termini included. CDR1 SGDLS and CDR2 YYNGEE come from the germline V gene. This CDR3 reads CASSVGTGSPFF.

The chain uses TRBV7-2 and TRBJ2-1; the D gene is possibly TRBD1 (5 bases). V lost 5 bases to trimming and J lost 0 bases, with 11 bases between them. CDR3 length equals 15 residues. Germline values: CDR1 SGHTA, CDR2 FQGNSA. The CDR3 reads CASSPQDRSYNEQFF. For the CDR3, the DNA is TGTGCCAGCAGCCCACAGGACCGCTCCTACAATGAGCAGTTCTTC.

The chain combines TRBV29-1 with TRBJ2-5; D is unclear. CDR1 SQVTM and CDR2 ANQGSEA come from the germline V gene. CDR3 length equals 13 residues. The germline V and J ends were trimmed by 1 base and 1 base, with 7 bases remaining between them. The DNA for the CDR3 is TGCAGCGTTGAAGGGGATCTCCAAGAGACCCAGTACTTC. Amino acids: CSVEGDLQETQYF. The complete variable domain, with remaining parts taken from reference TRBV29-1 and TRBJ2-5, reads SAVISQKPSRDICQRGTSLTIQCQVDSQVTMMFWYRQQPGQSLTLIATANQGSEATYESGFVIDKFPISRPNLTFSTLTVSNMSPEDSSIYLCSVEGDLQETQYFGPGTRLLVL.

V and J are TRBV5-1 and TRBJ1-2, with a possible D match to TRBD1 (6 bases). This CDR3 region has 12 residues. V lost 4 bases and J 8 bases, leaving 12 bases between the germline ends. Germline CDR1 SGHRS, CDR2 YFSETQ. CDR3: CASSPNREGYTF. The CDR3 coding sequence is TGCGCCAGCAGCCCCAACAGGGAGGGCTACACCTTC.

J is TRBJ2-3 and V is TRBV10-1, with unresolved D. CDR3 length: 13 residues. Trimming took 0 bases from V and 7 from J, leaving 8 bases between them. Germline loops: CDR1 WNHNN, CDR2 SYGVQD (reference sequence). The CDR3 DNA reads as TGCGCCAGCAGTGAGTCGATTAGTCATACGCAGTATTTT. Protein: CASSESISHTQYF.

In DNA, the CDR3 is TGCAGTGCTAGAGGAAGGGTTTATCGCAATTCACCCCTCCACTTT. Translated, it gives CSARGRVYRNSPLHF. The chain carries TRBV20-1 and TRBJ1-6; D is unresolved. The CDR3 is 15 residues long. The germline V and J ends were trimmed by 1 base and 7 bases, with 14 bases remaining between them. Germline V gene lookup returns CDR1 DFQATT and CDR2 SNEGSKA (reference sequence).

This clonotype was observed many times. The CDR3 spells CSARLTGANVLTF. CDR3 nucleotide sequence: TGCAGTGCTAGACTCACTGGGGCCAACGTCCTGACTTTC. The chain combines TRBV20-1 with TRBJ2-6; no clear D. Germline CDR1 DFQATT, CDR2 SNEGSKA (reference sequence). The CDR3 is made up of 13 amino acids. The V end lost 2 bases, the J end lost 2 bases, and 4 bases lay between the germline ends.

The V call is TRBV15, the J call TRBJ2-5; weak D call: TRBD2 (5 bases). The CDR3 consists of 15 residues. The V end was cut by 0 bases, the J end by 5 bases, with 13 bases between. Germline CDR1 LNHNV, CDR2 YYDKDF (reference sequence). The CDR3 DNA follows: TGTGCCACCAGCAGAGATCACAGCACGGGGGAGACCCAGTACTTC. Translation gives CATSRDHSTGETQYF.

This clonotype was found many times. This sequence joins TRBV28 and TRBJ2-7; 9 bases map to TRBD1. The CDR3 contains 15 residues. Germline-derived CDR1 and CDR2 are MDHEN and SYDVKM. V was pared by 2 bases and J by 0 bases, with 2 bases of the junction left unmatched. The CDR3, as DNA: TGTGCCAGCAGTTTAGCGGGACAGGGCTCCTACGAGCAGTACTTC. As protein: CASSLAGQGSYEQYF.

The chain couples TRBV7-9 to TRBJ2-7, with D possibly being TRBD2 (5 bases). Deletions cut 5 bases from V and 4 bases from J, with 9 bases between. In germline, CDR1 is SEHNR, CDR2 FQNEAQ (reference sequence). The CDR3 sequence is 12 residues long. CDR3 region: CASSGGGYEQYF. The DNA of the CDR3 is TGTGCCAGCAGCGGAGGTGGGTACGAGCAGTACTTC.

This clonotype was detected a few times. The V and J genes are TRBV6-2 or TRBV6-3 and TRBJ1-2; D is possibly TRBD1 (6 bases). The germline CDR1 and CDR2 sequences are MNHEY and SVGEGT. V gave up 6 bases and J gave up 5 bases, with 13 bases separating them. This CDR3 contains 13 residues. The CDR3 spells CASSPGQLYGYTF. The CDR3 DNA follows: TGTGCCAGCAGCCCTGGACAGCTTTATGGCTACACCTTC.

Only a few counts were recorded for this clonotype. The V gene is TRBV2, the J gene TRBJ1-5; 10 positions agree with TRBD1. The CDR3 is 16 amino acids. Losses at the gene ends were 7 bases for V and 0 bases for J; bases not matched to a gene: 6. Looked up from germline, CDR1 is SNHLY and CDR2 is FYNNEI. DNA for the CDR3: TGTGCCAGCAACGACAGGGGGCCATATAGCAATCAGCCCCAGCATTTT. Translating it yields CASNDRGPYSNQPQHF.

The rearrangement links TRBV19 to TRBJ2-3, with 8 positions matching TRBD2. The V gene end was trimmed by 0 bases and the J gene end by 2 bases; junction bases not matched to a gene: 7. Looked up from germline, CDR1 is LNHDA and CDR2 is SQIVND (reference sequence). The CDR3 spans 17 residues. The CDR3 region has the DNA TGTGCCAGTAGTATAGATCTGACGGGGGGGACCACAGATACGCAGTATTTT. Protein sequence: CASSIDLTGGTTDTQYF.